The present entry profiles one T cell receptor beta chain with its context. What it recognizes is unknown. This sample is drawn from a study of B cell selection in AIRE deficiency. General study points: Only TCRbeta was sequenced; more than 35% of shared healthy Treg sequences appeared in Tconv. About a third of healthy-shared Treg TCRbeta sequences appeared in patient Tconv cells. Only about 9.3% of more than 3,000 shared Treg sequences were patient-specific; 31.6% healthy-specific.

Germline V lookup: CDR1 SGHRS, CDR2 YFSETQ. The CDR3 covers 15 residues. Trimming cost V 4 bases and J 2 bases, with 13 bases left between them. The assay was immunoSEQ multiplex PCR, and TCRdb's table has in-frame clones only and misses some. Of about 18,000 clones in the sample, about 92% are singletons; the top ten hold about 0.89%. Regulatory T cells were sorted as CD4+CD25hiCD127low/negative. Control samples were from healthy, unrelated donors. The specimen was CD4+CD25+ Tregs sorted from PBMCs. The clonotype comes from a human donor in good health. This chain joins TRBV5-1 and TRBJ2-1, with TRBD1 as a possible D gene (5 bases). The CDR3 sequence is CASSLGHVAYNEQFF. The CDR3 DNA reads TGCGCCAGCAGCCTCGGACATGTAGCCTACAATGAGCAGTTCTTC.